This TCR beta chain is from a study of radiotherapy plus CTLA-4 blockade in lung cancer. CDR1 is SEHNR and CDR2 is FQNEAQ in the germline V gene (reference sequence). Trimming took off 1 base at V and 2 bases at J, with 5 bases between the two ends. There are 13 residues in the CDR3. Clones were read by immunoSEQ multiplex PCR, and TCRdb kept only the in-frame ones, dropping some. Of roughly 54,000 clones detected, almost 85% appear once; the ten largest clones hold around 4.8%. The sequenced sample was peripheral blood, obtained from a patient treated with radiotherapy plus ipilimumab. The chain is built from TRBV7-9 and TRBJ1-2; no clear D. This receptor was obtained from a human donor with non-small cell lung cancer whose response to radiotherapy plus ipilimumab could not be evaluated. The chain's CDR3 is CASSLGPNYGYTF. In nucleotides, the CDR3 is TGTGCCAGCAGCTTAGGGCCCAACTATGGCTACACCTTC. The full variable domain, completed using reference TRBV7-9 and TRBJ1-2, is DTGVSQNPRHKITKRGQNVTFRCDPISEHNRLYWYRQTLGQGPEFLTYFQNEAQLEKSRLLSDRFSAERPKGSFSTLEIQRTEQGDSAMYLCASSLGPNYGYTFGSGTRLTVV.